These 2 T cell receptor beta chains share one sample of origin, sequenced in a study of PD-1 blockade in classical Hodgkin lymphoma. Time point specified: cycle 4 day 1 (C4D1), after more than five weeks of nivolumab. Relapses following autologous stem cell transplantation were seen in all patients, with brentuximab vedotin exposure varying. Using immunoSEQ multiplex PCR, the repertoire was profiled, and TCRdb retains in-frame clones only, with some absent. The table has approximately 100,000 clones, 65% to 85% seen once. This specimen was peripheral blood mononuclear cells (PBMCs), taken before the fourth cycle of nivolumab. These receptors were taken from a human donor with classical Hodgkin lymphoma.

The sample holds a few counts of this clone. The gene calls are TRBV27 and TRBJ1-4; D call uncertain. The CDR3 is made up of 11 amino acids. Germline values: CDR1 MNHEY, CDR2 SMNVEV (reference sequence). The V end lost 6 bases, the J end lost 6 bases, and 5 bases lay between the germline ends. The CDR3 loop is CASRGDEKLFF. DNA for the CDR3: TGTGCCAGCAGGGGTGATGAAAAACTGTTTTTT.

In this sample, this clone turned up a few times. The J gene is TRBJ1-2, the V gene TRBV7-9; weak D call: TRBD1 (5 bases). In germline, CDR1 is SEHNR, CDR2 FQNEAQ (reference sequence). V shed 6 bases and J shed 3 bases, with 8 bases lying between them. CDR3 size: 12 residues. CDR3 sequence reads: CASSPGHYGYTF. The CDR3, as DNA: TGTGCCAGCAGTCCGGGACACTATGGCTACACCTTC. Based on the CDR3 plus reference TRBV7-9 and TRBJ1-2, the full variable domain is DTGVSQNPRHKITKRGQNVTFRCDPISEHNRLYWYRQTLGQGPEFLTYFQNEAQLEKSRLLSDRFSAERPKGSFSTLEIQRTEQGDSAMYLCASSPGHYGYTFGSGTRLTVV.